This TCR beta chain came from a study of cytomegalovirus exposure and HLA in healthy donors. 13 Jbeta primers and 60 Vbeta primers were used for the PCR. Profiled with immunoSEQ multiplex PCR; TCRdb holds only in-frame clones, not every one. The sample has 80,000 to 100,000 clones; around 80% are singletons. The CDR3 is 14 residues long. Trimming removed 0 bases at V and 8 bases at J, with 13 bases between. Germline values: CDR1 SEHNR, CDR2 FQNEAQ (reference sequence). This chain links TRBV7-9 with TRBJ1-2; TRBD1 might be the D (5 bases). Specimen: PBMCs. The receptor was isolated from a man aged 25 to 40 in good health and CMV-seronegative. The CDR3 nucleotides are TGTGCCAGCAGCTTAGCGACCGACTGGGGCGGCTACACCTTC. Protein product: CASSLATDWGGYTF.